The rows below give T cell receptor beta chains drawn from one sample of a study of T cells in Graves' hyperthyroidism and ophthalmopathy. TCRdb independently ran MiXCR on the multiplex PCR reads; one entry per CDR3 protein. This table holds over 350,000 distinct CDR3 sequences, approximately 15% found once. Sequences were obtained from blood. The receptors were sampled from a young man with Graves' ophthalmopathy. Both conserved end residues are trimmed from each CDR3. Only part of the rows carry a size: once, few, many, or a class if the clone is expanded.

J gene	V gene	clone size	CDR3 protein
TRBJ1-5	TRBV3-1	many	ASSQDVKGDQPQH
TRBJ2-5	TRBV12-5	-	ASFRGLQETQY
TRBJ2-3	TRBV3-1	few	ASSQSQGRLRDTQY
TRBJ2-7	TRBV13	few	ASSYGQVGYEQY
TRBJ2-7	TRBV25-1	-	ASSPTLAGWQYEQY
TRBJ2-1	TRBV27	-	ASSAGLAREQF
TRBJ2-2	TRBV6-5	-	ASSYDASHTGELF
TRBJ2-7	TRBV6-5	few	ASSYVQGHYEQY
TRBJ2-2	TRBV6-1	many	ASRAGTGITGELF
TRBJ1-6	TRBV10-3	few	AISEYVSPLH
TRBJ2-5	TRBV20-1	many	SARGTSEKEAQY
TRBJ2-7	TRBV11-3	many	ASSFARAVSAVPYEQY
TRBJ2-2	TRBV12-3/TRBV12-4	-	ASSPRAEKSTGELF
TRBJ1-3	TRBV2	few	ASSEDFFSGNTIY
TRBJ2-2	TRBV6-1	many	ASRGGGVSTGELF
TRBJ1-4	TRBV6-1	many	ASRAGTEVGKLF
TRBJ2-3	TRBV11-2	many	ASSLVGVGTQY
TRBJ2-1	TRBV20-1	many	SARDRVWNEQF
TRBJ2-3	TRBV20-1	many	SAAPTGGRGGTQY
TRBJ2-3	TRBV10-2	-	ASMATDTQY
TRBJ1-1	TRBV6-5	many	ASSYGQGLNTEAF
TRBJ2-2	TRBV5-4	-	ASSWGQGNTGELF
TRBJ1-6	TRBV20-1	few	SARRGTSPLH
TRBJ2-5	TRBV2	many	ASSEPGLAGQETQY
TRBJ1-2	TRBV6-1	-	ASKIREGYT
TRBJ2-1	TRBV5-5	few	ASSSKYGQVTYNEQF
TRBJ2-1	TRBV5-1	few	ASSAREEQF